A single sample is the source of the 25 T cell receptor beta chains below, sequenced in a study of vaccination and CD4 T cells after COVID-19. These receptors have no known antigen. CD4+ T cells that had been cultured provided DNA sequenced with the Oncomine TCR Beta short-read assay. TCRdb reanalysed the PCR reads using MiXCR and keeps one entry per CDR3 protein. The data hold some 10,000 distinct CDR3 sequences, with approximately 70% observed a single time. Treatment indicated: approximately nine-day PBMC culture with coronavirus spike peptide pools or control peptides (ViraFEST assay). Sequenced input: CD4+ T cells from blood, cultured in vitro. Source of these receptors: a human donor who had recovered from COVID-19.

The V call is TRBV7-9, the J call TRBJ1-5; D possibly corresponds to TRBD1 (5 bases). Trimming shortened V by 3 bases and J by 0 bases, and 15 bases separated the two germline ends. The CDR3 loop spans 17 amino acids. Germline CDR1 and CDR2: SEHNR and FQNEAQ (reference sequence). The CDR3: CASSFYGAEHSNQPQHF. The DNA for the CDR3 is TGTGCCAGCAGCTTCTACGGGGCCGAGCATAGCAATCAGCCCCAGCATTTT.

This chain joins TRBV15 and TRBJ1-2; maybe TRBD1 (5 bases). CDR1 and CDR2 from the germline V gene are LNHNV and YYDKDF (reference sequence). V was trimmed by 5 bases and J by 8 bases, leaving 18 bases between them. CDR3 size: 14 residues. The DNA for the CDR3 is TGTGCCACCAGCTCCCTCCGGGACGCCCGAGGCTACACCTTC. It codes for CATSSLRDARGYTF.

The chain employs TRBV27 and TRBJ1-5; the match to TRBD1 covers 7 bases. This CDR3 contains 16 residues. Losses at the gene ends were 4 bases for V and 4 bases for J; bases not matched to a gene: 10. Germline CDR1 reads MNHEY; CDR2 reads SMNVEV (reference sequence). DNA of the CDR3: TGTGCCAGCAGTTCCACGCGACAGGGATGGAATCAGCCCCAGCATTTT. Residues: CASSSTRQGWNQPQHF.

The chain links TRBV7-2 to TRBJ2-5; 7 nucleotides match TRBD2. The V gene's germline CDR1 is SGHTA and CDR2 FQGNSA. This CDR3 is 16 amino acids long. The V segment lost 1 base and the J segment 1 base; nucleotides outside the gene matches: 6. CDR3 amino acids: CASSLGVAGVQETQYF. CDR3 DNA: TGTGCCAGCAGCTTAGGGGTAGCGGGCGTCCAAGAGACCCAGTACTTC.

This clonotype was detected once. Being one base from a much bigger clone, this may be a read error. The CDR3 reads CATSDAAGQSRNTQYF. The CDR3 DNA follows: TGTGCCACCAGTGATGCAGCAGGACAAAGTCGAAATACGCAGTATTTT. The chain links TRBV24-1 to TRBJ2-3; D perhaps matches TRBD1 (5 bases). Trimming took 3 bases from V and 7 from J, leaving 19 bases between them. The germline V gene encodes CDR1 KGHDR and CDR2 SFDVKD. This CDR3 comprises 16 residues.

Here the CDR3 DNA reads TGTGCCAGCAGCTTCGACAGGCGATTAAACAATGAGCAGTTCTTC. This encodes CASSFDRRLNNEQFF. The chain is built from TRBV11-3 and TRBJ2-1; TRBD1 might be the D (6 bases). This CDR3 is 15 amino acids long. In germline, CDR1 is SGHNT, CDR2 YENEEA. V was clipped by 3 bases and J by 5 bases, with 14 bases between them.

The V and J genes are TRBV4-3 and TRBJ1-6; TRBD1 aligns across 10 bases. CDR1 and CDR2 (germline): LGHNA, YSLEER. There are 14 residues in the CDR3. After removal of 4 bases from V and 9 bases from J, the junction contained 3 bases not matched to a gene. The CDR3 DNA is TGCGCCAGCAGCCCCCGGGACAGGGGTTCACCCCTCCACTTT. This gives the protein CASSPRDRGSPLHF.

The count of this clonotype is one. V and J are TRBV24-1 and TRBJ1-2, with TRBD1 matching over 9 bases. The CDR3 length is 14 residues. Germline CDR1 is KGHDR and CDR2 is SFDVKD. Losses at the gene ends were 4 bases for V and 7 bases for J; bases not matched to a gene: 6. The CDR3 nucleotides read TGTGCCACCAGTGACCTCAGGACAGGGGTTGGCTACACCTTC. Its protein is CATSDLRTGVGYTF.

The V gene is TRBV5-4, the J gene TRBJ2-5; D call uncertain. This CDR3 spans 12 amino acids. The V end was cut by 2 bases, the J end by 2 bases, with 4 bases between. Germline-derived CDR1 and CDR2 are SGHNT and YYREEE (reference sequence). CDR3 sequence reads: CASSFDQETQYF. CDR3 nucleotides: TGTGCCAGCAGCTTCGATCAAGAGACCCAGTACTTC. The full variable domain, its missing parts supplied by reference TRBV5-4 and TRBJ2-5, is ETGVTQSPTHLIKTRGQQVTLRCSSQSGHNTVSWYQQALGQGPQFIFQYYREEENGRGNFPPRFSGLQFPNYSSELNVNALELDDSALYLCASSFDQETQYFGPGTRLLVL.

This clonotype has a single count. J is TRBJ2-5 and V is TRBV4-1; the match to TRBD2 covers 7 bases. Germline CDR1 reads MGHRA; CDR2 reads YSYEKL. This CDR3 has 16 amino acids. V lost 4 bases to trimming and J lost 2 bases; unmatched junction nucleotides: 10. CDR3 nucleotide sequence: TGCGCCAGCAGCCCGGGCGGGAGTTACTCACAAGAGACCCAGTACTTC. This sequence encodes CASSPGGSYSQETQYF.

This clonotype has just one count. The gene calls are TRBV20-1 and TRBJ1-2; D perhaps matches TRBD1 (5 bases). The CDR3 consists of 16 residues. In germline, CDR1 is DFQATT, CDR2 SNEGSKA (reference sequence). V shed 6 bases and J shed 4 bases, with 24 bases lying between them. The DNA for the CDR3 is TGCAGTGCCAAGAAGACAGAGGGAGTTTGGAGCTATGGCTACACCTTC. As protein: CSAKKTEGVWSYGYTF.

As DNA, the CDR3 is TGCAGTGCTAGGGTACAAATGGAGACCCAGTACTTC. This gives the protein CSARVQMETQYF. The V and J genes are TRBV20-1 and TRBJ2-5, with D unresolved. V was trimmed by 3 bases and J by 5 bases, leaving 10 bases between them. Germline-derived CDR1 and CDR2 are DFQATT and SNEGSKA (reference sequence). The CDR3 spans 12 residues.

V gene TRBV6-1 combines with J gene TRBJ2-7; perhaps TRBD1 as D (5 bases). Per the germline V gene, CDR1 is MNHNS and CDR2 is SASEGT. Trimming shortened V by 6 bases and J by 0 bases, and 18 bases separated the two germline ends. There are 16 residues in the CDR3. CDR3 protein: CASRSNLGQSSYEQYF. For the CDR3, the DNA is TGTGCCAGCAGGTCTAACTTGGGGCAAAGCTCCTACGAGCAGTACTTC.

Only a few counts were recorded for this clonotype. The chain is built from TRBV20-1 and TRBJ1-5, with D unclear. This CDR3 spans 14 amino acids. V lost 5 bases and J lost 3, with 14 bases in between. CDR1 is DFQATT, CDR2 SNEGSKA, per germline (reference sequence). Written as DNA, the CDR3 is TGCAGTGCTCGAGGAGGCAACCCCAATCAGCCCCAGCATTTT. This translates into CSARGGNPNQPQHF.

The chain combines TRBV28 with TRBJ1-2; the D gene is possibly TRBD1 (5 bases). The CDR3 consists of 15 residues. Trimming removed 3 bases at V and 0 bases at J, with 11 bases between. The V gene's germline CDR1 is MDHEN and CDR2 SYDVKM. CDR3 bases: TGTGCCAGCAGTTTCCGGGACCGGCCTAACTATGGCTACACCTTC. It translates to CASSFRDRPNYGYTF.

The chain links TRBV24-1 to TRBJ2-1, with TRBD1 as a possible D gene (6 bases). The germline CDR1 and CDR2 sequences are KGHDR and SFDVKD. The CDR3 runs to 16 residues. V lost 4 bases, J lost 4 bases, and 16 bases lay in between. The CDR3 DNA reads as TGTGCCACCAGTGACCCCCAGGCAGGGGTATACAATGAGCAGTTCTTC. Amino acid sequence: CATSDPQAGVYNEQFF.

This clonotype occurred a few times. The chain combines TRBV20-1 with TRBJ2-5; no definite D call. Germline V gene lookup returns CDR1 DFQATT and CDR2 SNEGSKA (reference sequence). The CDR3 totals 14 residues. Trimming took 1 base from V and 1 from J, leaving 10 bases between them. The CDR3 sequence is CSARVIGFQETQYF. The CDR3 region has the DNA TGCAGTGCTAGAGTCATCGGCTTCCAAGAGACCCAGTACTTC.

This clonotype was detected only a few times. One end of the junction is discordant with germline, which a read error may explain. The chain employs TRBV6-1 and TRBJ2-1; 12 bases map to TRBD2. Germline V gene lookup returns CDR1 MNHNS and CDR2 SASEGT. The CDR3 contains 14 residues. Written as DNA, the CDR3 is TGTGCCAGCAGAGGGACTAGCGGGTACACTGAGCAGTTCTTC. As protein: CASRGTSGYTEQFF.

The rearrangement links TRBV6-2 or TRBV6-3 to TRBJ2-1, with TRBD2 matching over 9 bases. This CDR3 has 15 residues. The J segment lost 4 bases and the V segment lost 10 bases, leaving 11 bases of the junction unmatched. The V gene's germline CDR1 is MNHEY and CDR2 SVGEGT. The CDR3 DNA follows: TGTGCCACCAGCCGACTAGCGGATTATTACAATGAGCAGTTCTTC. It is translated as CATSRLADYYNEQFF.

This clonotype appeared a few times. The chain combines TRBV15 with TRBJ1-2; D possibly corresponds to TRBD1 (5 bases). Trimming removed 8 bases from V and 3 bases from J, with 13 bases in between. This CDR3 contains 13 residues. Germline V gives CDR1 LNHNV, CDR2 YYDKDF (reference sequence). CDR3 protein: CATSSSGHYGYTF. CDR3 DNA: TGTGCCACCTCGTCATCGGGGCACTATGGCTACACCTTC.

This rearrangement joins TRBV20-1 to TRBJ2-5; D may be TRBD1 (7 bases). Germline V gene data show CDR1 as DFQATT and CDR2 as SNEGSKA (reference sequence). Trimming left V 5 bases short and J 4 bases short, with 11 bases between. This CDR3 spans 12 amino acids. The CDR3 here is CSAHRGGETQYF. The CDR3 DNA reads TGCAGTGCTCACAGGGGAGGAGAGACCCAGTACTTC.

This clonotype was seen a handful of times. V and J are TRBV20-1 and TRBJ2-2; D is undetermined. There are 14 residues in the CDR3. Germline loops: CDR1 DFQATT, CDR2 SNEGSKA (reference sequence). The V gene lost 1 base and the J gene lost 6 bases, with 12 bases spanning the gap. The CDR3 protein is CSARGQRLAGELFF. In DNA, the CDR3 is TGCAGTGCTAGAGGCCAACGGTTAGCCGGGGAGCTGTTTTTT.

CDR3 DNA sequence: TGTGCCACCAGTGGGGGTGGGGCTGGGTTTAATCAGCCCCAGCATTTT. Translation: CATSGGGAGFNQPQHF. The chain employs TRBV24-1 and TRBJ1-5, with D maybe TRBD1 (5 bases). In germline, CDR1 is KGHDR, CDR2 SFDVKD. V shed 5 bases and J shed 4 bases, with 17 bases lying between them. This CDR3 region has 16 residues.

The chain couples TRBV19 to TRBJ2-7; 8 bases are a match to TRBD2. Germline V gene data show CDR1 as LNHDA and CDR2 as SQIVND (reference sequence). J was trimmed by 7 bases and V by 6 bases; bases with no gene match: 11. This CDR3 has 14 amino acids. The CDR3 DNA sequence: TGTGCCAGTAGACCGACTAGCGCCGGCTTAGAGCAGTACTTC. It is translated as CASRPTSAGLEQYF.

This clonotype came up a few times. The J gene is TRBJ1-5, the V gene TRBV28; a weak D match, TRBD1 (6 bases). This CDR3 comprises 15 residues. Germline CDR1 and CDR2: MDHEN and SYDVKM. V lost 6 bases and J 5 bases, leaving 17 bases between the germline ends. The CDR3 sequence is CASSTPHRAHQPQHF. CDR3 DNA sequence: TGTGCCAGCAGCACCCCCCACAGGGCGCATCAGCCCCAGCATTTT.